Sequencing of this T cell receptor beta chain was carried out in a study of post-analysis software for immune sequencing data. Study-wide points: Patients showed TRBV5-6, TRBV5-1 and TRBV20-1 among four to six TRBV segments more frequent than in controls.

In germline, CDR1 is LGHNA, CDR2 YSLEER. The CDR3 covers 18 residues. V lost 4 bases, J lost 3 bases, and 8 bases stayed unmatched. Prepared TCR beta cDNA libraries contained unique molecular identifiers. TCRdb analysed the PCR reads with MiXCR anew, one entry per CDR3 protein. The table lists roughly 700,000 distinct CDR3 sequences, around 27% of them singletons. Details on this clonotype: What it recognizes is unknown.

V gene TRBV4-3 combines with J gene TRBJ2-1; 14 bases align to TRBD2. Sequences were obtained from blood. This TCR came from a girl aged 10 to 17 with multiple sclerosis. CDR3 in DNA: TGCGCCAGCAGCCCGGGACTAGCGGGAGAGTCCTACTACAATGAGCAGTTCTTC. Protein product: CASSPGLAGESYYNEQFF.